Included here is one T cell receptor beta chain sequence, with context. Assay used: immunoSEQ multiplex PCR; TCRdb lists only in-frame clones, some missing. Here the sample spans 180,000 or so clones, approximately 80% being singletons. Germline CDR1 LGHNT, CDR2 FRNRAP. The CDR3 runs to 15 residues. V shed 6 bases, J shed 2 bases, and the junction held 3 bases outside the gene matches. The sample is drawn from a study of blood T cell repertoires in COVID-19. For the study at large: Sites in the United States, Italy and Spain provided acute and convalescent COVID-19 samples.

The clonotype comes from a man between 60 and 75 years old who had been exposed to COVID-19. The genes are TRBV12-5 and TRBJ2-2; 10 bases fit TRBD2. Input material: PBMCs or T cells enriched from blood (not recorded which). As DNA, the CDR3 is TGTGCTAGTGGCATAGCGGGGGGAAACACCGGGGAGCTGTTTTTT. This translates into CASGIAGGNTGELFF.